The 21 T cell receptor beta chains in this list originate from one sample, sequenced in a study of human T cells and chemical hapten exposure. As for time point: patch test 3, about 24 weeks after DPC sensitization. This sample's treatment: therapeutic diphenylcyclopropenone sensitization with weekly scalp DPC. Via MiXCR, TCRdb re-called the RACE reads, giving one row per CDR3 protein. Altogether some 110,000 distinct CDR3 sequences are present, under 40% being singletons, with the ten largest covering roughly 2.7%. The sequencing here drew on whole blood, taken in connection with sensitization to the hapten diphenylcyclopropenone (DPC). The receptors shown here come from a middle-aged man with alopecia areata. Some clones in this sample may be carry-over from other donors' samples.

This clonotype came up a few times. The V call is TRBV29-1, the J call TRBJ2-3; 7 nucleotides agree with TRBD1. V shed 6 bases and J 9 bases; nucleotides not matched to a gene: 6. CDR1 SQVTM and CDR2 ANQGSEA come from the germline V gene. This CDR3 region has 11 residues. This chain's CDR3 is CSVRQGDTQYF. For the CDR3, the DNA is TGCAGCGTGCGACAGGGCGACACGCAGTATTTT.

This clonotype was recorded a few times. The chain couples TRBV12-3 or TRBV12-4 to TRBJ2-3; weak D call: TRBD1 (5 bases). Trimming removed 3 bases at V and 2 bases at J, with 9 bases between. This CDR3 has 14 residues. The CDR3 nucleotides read TGTGCCAGCAGTTTCGCAGGGAACACAGATACGCAGTATTTT. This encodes CASSFAGNTDTQYF.

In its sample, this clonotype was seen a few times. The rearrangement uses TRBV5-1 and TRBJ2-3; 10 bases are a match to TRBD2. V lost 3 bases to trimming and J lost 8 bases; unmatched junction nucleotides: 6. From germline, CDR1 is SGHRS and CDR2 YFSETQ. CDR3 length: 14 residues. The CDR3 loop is CASSSGTSDRTQYF. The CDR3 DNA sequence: TGCGCCAGCAGCTCCGGGACTAGCGATCGTACGCAGTATTTT.

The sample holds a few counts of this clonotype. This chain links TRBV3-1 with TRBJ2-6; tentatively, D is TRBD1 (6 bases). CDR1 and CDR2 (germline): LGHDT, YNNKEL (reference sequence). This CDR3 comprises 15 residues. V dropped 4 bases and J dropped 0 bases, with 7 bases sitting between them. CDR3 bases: TGTGCCAGCAGCCGGGACACCTCTGGGGCCAACGTCCTGACTTTC. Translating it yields CASSRDTSGANVLTF. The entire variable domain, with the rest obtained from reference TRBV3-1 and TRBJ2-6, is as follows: DTAVSQTPKYLVTQMGNDKSIKCEQNLGHDTMYWYKQDSKKFLKIMFSYNNKELIINETVPNRFSPKSPDKAHLNLHINSLELGDSAVYFCASSRDTSGANVLTFGAGSRLTVL.

The CDR3: CSVARQGVYEQYF. The CDR3 DNA reads TGCAGCGTTGCGCGTCAGGGGGTATACGAGCAGTACTTC. This chain links TRBV29-1 with TRBJ2-7, with 7 nucleotides matching TRBD1. There are 13 residues in the CDR3. Germline V gene sequence: CDR1 SQVTM, CDR2 ANQGSEA. Losses at the gene ends were 4 bases for V and 4 bases for J; bases not matched to a gene: 7.

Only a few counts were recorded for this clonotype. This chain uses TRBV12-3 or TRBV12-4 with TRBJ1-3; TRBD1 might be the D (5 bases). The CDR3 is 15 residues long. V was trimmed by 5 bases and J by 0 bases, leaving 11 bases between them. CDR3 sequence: CASSKGTSSGNTIYF. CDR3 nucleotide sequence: TGTGCCAGCAGTAAAGGGACCAGCTCTGGAAACACCATATATTTT.

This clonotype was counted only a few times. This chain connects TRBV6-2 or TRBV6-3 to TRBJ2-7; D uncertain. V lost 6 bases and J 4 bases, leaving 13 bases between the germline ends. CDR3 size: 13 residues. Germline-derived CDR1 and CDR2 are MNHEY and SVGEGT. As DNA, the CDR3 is TGTGCCAGCAGCTCCAAGAAGTCGTACGAGCAGTACGTC. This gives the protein CASSSKKSYEQYV.

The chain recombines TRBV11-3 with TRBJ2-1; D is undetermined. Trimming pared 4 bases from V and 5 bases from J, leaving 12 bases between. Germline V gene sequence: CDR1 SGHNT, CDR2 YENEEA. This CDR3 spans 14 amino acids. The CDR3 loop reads CASSSGPTDNEQFF. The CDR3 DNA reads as TGTGCCAGCAGCTCCGGCCCTACAGACAATGAGCAGTTCTTC.

CDR3 bases: TGTGCCAGCAGTCTACAGGGGGCGAGCAATCAGCCCCAGCATTTT. Residues: CASSLQGASNQPQHF. This chain links TRBV28 with TRBJ1-5; 9 bases align to TRBD1. V shed 5 bases and J 1 base; nucleotides not matched to a gene: 3. From germline, CDR1 is MDHEN and CDR2 SYDVKM. The CDR3 loop spans 15 amino acids.

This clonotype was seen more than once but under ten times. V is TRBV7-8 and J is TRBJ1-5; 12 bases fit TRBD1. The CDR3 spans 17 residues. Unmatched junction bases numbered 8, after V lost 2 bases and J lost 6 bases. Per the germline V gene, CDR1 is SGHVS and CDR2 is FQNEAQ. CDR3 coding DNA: TGTGCCAGCAGCTTATCAGGGACAGGGGGCATAAGTCAGCCCCAGCATTTT. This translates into CASSLSGTGGISQPQHF.

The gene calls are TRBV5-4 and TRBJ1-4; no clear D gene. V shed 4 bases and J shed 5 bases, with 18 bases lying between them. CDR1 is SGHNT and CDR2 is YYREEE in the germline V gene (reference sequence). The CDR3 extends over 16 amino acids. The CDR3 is CASSPGGGRGNEKLFF. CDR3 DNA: TGTGCCAGCAGCCCTGGCGGAGGGAGAGGGAATGAAAAACTGTTTTTT.

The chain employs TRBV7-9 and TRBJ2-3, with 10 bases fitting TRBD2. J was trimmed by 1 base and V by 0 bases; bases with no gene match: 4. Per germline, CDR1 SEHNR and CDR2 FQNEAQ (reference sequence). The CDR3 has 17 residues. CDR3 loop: CASSLAQGLAGTDTQYF. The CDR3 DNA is TGTGCCAGCAGCTTAGCGCAAGGACTAGCGGGCACAGATACGCAGTATTTT.

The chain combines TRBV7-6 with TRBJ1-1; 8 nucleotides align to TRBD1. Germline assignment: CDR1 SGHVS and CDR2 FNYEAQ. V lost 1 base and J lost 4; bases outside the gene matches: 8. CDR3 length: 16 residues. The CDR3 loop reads CASSLEQGAMGTEAFF. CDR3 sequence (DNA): TGTGCCAGCAGCTTAGAGCAGGGGGCTATGGGCACTGAAGCTTTCTTT. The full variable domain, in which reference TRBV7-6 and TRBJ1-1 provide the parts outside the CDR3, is GAGVSQSPRYKVTKRGQDVALRCDPISGHVSLYWYRQALGQGPEFLTYFNYEAQQDKSGLPNDRFSAERPEGSISTLTIQRTEQRDSAMYRCASSLEQGAMGTEAFFGQGTRLTVV.

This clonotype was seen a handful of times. CDR3 sequence (DNA): TGTGCCAGCAGCATACTAGCGGGAGGTGATACGCAGTATTTT. Its translation is CASSILAGGDTQYF. The chain employs TRBV27 and TRBJ2-3; 12 nucleotides line up with TRBD2. Germline V gives CDR1 MNHEY, CDR2 SMNVEV (reference sequence). CDR3 size: 14 residues. The V and J ends lost 6 bases and 6 bases, in that order; junction bases with no gene match: 4.

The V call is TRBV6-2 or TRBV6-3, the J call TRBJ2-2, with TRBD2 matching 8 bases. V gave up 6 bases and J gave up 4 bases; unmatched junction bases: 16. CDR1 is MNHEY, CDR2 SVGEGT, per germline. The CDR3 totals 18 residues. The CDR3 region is CASRSISGLGLLTGELFF. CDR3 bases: TGTGCCAGCAGGTCCATTTCGGGACTAGGTCTTCTCACCGGGGAGCTGTTTTTT.

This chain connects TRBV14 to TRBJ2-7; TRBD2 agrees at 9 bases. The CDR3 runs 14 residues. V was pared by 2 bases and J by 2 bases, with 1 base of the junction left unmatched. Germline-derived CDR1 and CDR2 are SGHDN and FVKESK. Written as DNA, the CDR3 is TGTGCCAGCAGCCAACTAGCGGGGCCCTACGAGCAGTACTTC. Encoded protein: CASSQLAGPYEQYF.

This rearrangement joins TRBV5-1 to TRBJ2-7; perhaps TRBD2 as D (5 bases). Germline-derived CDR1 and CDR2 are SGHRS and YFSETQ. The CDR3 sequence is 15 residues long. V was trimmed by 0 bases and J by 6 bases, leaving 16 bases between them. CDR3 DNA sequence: TGCGCCAGCAGCTTGGTTGTCGCGGGCCTTGGCGAGCAGTACTTC. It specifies CASSLVVAGLGEQYF.

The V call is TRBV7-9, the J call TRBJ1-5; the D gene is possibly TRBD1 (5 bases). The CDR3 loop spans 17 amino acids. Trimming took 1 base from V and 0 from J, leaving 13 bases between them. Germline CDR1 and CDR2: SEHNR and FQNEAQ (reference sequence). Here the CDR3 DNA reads TGTGCCAGCAGCTTAGGGCTGACAGCAGATAGCAATCAGCCCCAGCATTTT. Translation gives CASSLGLTADSNQPQHF.

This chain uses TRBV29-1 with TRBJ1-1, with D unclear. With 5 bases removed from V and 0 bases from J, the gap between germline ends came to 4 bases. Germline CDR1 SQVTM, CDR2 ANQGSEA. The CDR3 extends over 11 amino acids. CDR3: CSVQMNTEAFF. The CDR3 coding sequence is TGCAGCGTTCAGATGAACACTGAAGCTTTCTTT. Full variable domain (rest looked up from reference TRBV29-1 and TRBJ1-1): SAVISQKPSRDICQRGTSLTIQCQVDSQVTMMFWYRQQPGQSLTLIATANQGSEATYESGFVIDKFPISRPNLTFSTLTVSNMSPEDSSIYLCSVQMNTEAFFGQGTRLTVV.

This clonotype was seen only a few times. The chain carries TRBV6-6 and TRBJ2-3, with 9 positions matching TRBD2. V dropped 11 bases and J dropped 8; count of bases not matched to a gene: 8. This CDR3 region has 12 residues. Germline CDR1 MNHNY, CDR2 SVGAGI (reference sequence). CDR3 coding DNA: TGTGCCCACTCTAGCGGGGTTGGTACGCAGTATTTT. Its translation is CAHSSGVGTQYF.

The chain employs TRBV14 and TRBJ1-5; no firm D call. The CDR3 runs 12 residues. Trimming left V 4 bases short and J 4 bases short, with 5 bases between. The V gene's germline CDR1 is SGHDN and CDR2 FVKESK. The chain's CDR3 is CASSRSNQPQHF. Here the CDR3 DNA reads TGTGCCAGCAGCCGCAGTAATCAGCCCCAGCATTTT.